This is a list of T cell receptor beta chains from one sample in a study of T cell responses to AZD1222 COVID-19 vaccine. Some clones are missing from TCRdb's copy, which holds only in-frame ones; the method was immunoSEQ multiplex PCR. The table lists 150,000 to 180,000 clones, approximately 87% of them singletons. The sequencing used peripheral blood, collected on day 0 of MenACWY control vaccination. These receptors all stem from an adult in good health. CDR3s leave out the opening cysteine and the closing phenylalanine or tryptophan. The order of the fields is CDR3 length, V gene, J gene, CDR3 protein.

len: 13
v_gene: TRBV28
j_gene: TRBJ1-5
CDR3aa: ASGGGAYSNQPQH

len: 14
v_gene: TRBV10-1
j_gene: TRBJ1-5
CDR3aa: ASRPHPGIGNQPQH

len: 15
v_gene: TRBV5-6
j_gene: TRBJ2-2
CDR3aa: ASSTPRGTQNTGELF

len: 11
v_gene: TRBV7-9
j_gene: TRBJ1-1
CDR3aa: ASNTVQGTEAF

len: 13
v_gene: TRBV3-1/TRBV3-2
j_gene: TRBJ1-5
CDR3aa: ASSQDLRDNQPQH

len: 12
v_gene: TRBV28
j_gene: TRBJ1-2
CDR3aa: ASSLQVRGYGYT

len: 13
v_gene: TRBV13
j_gene: TRBJ2-1
CDR3aa: ASSPGTSTRAEQF

len: 13
v_gene: TRBV20-1
j_gene: TRBJ2-3
CDR3aa: SASWIAGGTDTQY

len: 13
v_gene: TRBV4-1
j_gene: TRBJ2-1
CDR3aa: ASSLSPPTYNEQF

len: 14
v_gene: TRBV5-1
j_gene: TRBJ2-2
CDR3aa: ASSPEPGRVTGELF

len: 13
v_gene: TRBV11-2
j_gene: TRBJ1-5
CDR3aa: ASSLGSGQGLAQH

len: 13
v_gene: TRBV7-2
j_gene: TRBJ1-2
CDR3aa: ASSLVRKAGIGYT

len: 14
v_gene: TRBV4-1
j_gene: TRBJ1-5
CDR3aa: ASSQDFGQVFQPQH

len: 12
v_gene: TRBV5-1
j_gene: TRBJ1-6
CDR3aa: ASSLGQGFSPLH

len: 13
v_gene: TRBV5-5
j_gene: TRBJ2-2
CDR3aa: ASTRGLGYTGELF

len: 15
v_gene: TRBV6-6
j_gene: TRBJ1-3
CDR3aa: ASRRSAGTLLGNTIY

len: 12
v_gene: TRBV19
j_gene: TRBJ1-4
CDR3aa: ASSRDAEDEKLF

len: 14
v_gene: TRBV9
j_gene: TRBJ2-1
CDR3aa: ASSVVTSGRYNEQF

len: 13
v_gene: TRBV24-1
j_gene: TRBJ2-7
CDR3aa: ATSESQGSYYEQY

len: 14
v_gene: TRBV5-1
j_gene: TRBJ2-2
CDR3aa: ASSLGQATPSGELF

len: 12
v_gene: TRBV5-6
j_gene: TRBJ2-7
CDR3aa: ASSLGILSYEQY

len: 9
v_gene: TRBV20-1
j_gene: TRBJ1-2
CDR3aa: SAIGAYGYT

len: 11
v_gene: TRBV6-5
j_gene: TRBJ1-1
CDR3aa: ACQGIRNTEAF

len: 13
v_gene: TRBV3-1/TRBV3-2
j_gene: TRBJ1-2
CDR3aa: ASSQEGQGAGGYT

len: 14
v_gene: TRBV11-3
j_gene: TRBJ1-3
CDR3aa: ASSLAGDSSGNTIY

len: 12
v_gene: TRBV24-1
j_gene: TRBJ1-5
CDR3aa: ATSDLAGNQPQH

len: 13
v_gene: TRBV6-6
j_gene: TRBJ1-5
CDR3aa: ASSYSTVSNQPQH

len: 12
v_gene: TRBV3-1/TRBV3-2
j_gene: TRBJ2-2
CDR3aa: ASSQEAGTGELF

len: 12
v_gene: TRBV19
j_gene: TRBJ1-2
CDR3aa: ASTLTTGAYGYT

len: 12
v_gene: TRBV27
j_gene: TRBJ1-3
CDR3aa: ASSKSYSGNTIY

len: 13
v_gene: TRBV28
j_gene: TRBJ1-1
CDR3aa: ASTSGFGMNTEAF

len: 14
v_gene: TRBV9
j_gene: TRBJ2-3
CDR3aa: ASSAPSGTLSDTQY

len: 17
v_gene: TRBV2
j_gene: TRBJ2-1
CDR3aa: ASSGPPRLAGDLNNEQF

len: 13
v_gene: TRBV19
j_gene: TRBJ2-6
CDR3aa: ASSIAGTGANVLT

len: 13
v_gene: TRBV5-4
j_gene: TRBJ2-5
CDR3aa: ASSWVGGGQETQY

len: 12
v_gene: TRBV11-3
j_gene: TRBJ2-5
CDR3aa: ASSSGLYPETQY

len: 10
v_gene: TRBV19
j_gene: TRBJ1-6
CDR3aa: ASGPPAHPLH